This is a list of T cell receptor beta chains from one sample in a study of cytomegalovirus exposure and HLA in healthy donors. Only in-frame clones appear in the TCRdb table, and some are missing; sequencing was by immunoSEQ multiplex PCR. The sample consists of roughly 250,000 clones, over 70% of them appearing once. The specimen was PBMCs. These receptors all stem from a girl aged 2 to 10 in good health and CMV-seronegative. Both conserved end residues are part of each CDR3. Each record gives: J gene, D gene, clone size, V gene, CDR3 DNA, CDR3 protein. A D gene is named only where the DNA matches it firmly. Not every row has a clone size; where given, it reads once, few, many or a size class.

j_gene: TRBJ2-1; d_gene: TRBD2; abundance: -; v_gene: TRBV27; CDR3nt: TGTGCCAGCAGCTCTGGGACTAGCGGCAATGAGCAGTTCTTC; CDR3aa: CASSSGTSGNEQFF
j_gene: TRBJ2-1; d_gene: TRBD2; abundance: -; v_gene: TRBV11-2; CDR3nt: TGTGCCAGCAGCTTAGTAGGAGGACTAGCGGAGCAGTTCTTC; CDR3aa: CASSLVGGLAEQFF
j_gene: TRBJ1-3; d_gene: -; abundance: -; v_gene: TRBV4-1; CDR3nt: TGCGCCAGCAGCCGCAGGGGAAGTGGAAACACCATATATTTT; CDR3aa: CASSRRGSGNTIYF
j_gene: TRBJ2-7; d_gene: -; abundance: -; v_gene: TRBV6-1; CDR3nt: TGTGCCAGCAGTGAAGGTCGGTGGTCCTACGAGCAGTACTTC; CDR3aa: CASSEGRWSYEQYF
j_gene: TRBJ1-4; d_gene: -; abundance: -; v_gene: TRBV6-5; CDR3nt: TGTGCCAGCAGTACAGGATTTTTTAGAGAAAAACTGTTTTTT; CDR3aa: CASSTGFFREKLFF
j_gene: TRBJ2-7; d_gene: -; abundance: -; v_gene: TRBV7-9; CDR3nt: TGTGCCAGCAGCCGGTCCCCGACAGGGACTTACGAGCAGTACTTC; CDR3aa: CASSRSPTGTYEQYF
j_gene: TRBJ2-7; d_gene: -; abundance: few; v_gene: TRBV14; CDR3nt: TGTGCCAGCAGCCAAGAACGCGGAGCCTACGAGCAGTACTTC; CDR3aa: CASSQERGAYEQYF
j_gene: TRBJ2-7; d_gene: TRBD2; abundance: few; v_gene: TRBV5-4; CDR3nt: TGTGCCAGCAGCTTGGTTAGCGGGAGCCTGGACTTC; CDR3aa: CASSLVSGSLDF
j_gene: TRBJ1-1; d_gene: -; abundance: -; v_gene: TRBV5-5; CDR3nt: TGTGCCAGCAGCTTGGGTAGGGGGACTGAAGCTTTCTTT; CDR3aa: CASSLGRGTEAFF
j_gene: TRBJ2-1; d_gene: TRBD2; abundance: -; v_gene: TRBV10-3; CDR3nt: TGTGCCATCAGGGAGACTGTAGCGGGCTACAATGAGCAGTTCTTC; CDR3aa: CAIRETVAGYNEQFF
j_gene: TRBJ2-7; d_gene: -; abundance: -; v_gene: TRBV27; CDR3nt: TGTGCCAGCAGTTTAACGGTTACAGCTAGCGACTACGAGCAGTACTTC; CDR3aa: CASSLTVTASDYEQYF
j_gene: TRBJ2-1; d_gene: TRBD1; abundance: -; v_gene: TRBV28; CDR3nt: TGTGCCAGCAGTTTACCCGACAGGGGCGGTGAGCAGTTCTTC; CDR3aa: CASSLPDRGGEQFF
j_gene: TRBJ1-1; d_gene: -; abundance: -; v_gene: TRBV6-5; CDR3nt: TGTGCCAGCAGTTACTCGGCCGGAGGTGAAGCTTTCTTT; CDR3aa: CASSYSAGGEAFF
j_gene: TRBJ1-1; d_gene: TRBD1; abundance: -; v_gene: TRBV5-8; CDR3nt: TGTGCCAGCAGCTTGCATGGGACAGGGACGACTGAAGCTTTCTTT; CDR3aa: CASSLHGTGTTEAFF
j_gene: TRBJ1-2; d_gene: TRBD1; abundance: -; v_gene: TRBV6-4; CDR3nt: TGTGCCAGCAGTGTGGACCACCGGGACAGGGTTTACTATGGCTACACCTTC; CDR3aa: CASSVDHRDRVYYGYTF
j_gene: TRBJ1-2; d_gene: TRBD1; abundance: -; v_gene: TRBV7-9; CDR3nt: TGTGCCAGCAGCCCGGACAGGGCCCCTCACTATGGCTACACCTTC; CDR3aa: CASSPDRAPHYGYTF